One T cell receptor beta chain is described in this entry. Antigen specificity is unknown. Caucasian adults residing in Nashville, Tennessee made up all the donors. The V gene lost 4 bases and the J gene lost 4 bases, with 15 bases spanning the gap. Germline assignment: CDR1 SGHRS and CDR2 YFSETQ. The length of the CDR3 is 15 residues. This sample is drawn from a study of shared clonotypes between healthy human individuals. Notes on the study in general: For naive CD4 cells, approximately 4.8% of clonotypes were shared across a handful of donors.

Libraries were prepared by immunoSEQ multiplex PCR; TCRdb keeps only in-frame clonotypes and omits some of them. The sample carries roughly 220,000 clones, about 69% recorded once. The source of this sequence is a young man in good health. The chain employs TRBV5-1 and TRBJ1-5, with TRBD1 as a possible D gene (5 bases). Sequencing input: memory CD4+ T cells sorted from blood. As to subset: CD45RA-negative fraction. CDR3 DNA: TGCGCCAGCAGCAAGGAGGGGAATCGGAATCAGCCCCAGCATTTT. Its translation is CASSKEGNRNQPQHF.